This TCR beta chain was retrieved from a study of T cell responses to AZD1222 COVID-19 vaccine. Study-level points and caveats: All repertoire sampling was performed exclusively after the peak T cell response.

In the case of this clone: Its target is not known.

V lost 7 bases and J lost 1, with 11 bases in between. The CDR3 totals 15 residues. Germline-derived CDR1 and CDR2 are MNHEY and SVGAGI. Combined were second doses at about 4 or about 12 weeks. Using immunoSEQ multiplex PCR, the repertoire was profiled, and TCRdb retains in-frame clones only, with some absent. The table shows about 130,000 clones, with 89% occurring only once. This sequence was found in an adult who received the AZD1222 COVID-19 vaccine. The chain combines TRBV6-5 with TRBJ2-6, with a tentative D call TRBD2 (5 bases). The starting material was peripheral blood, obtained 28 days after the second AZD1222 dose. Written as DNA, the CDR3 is TGTGCCAGCACCGGGAAACCTTCTGGGGCCAACGTCCTGACTTTC. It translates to CASTGKPSGANVLTF.